Listed here are 21 T cell receptor beta chains from one sample, sequenced in a study of shared clonotypes between healthy human individuals. Clones were read by immunoSEQ multiplex PCR, and TCRdb kept only the in-frame ones, dropping some. Of some 1.5 million clones in the sample, roughly 96% were seen once. The source material was naive CD4+ T cells sorted from blood. The subset is: CD45RA+ positively selected. Receptors were obtained from a man aged 25 to 45 in good health.

The chain has TRBV5-6 and TRBJ2-7; the D gene is possibly TRBD1 (5 bases). V lost 4 bases, J lost 2 bases, and 16 bases lay in between. Germline assignment: CDR1 SGHDT and CDR2 YYEEEE. The CDR3 totals 15 residues. CDR3 residues: CASSPTAGFAYEQYF. Here the CDR3 DNA reads TGTGCCAGCAGCCCGACCGCAGGGTTCGCCTACGAGCAGTACTTC.

V gene TRBV6-4 combines with J gene TRBJ1-1; 12 bases line up with TRBD1. The V gene end was trimmed by 4 bases and the J gene end by 4 bases; junction bases not matched to a gene: 4. The CDR3 sequence is 15 residues long. Germline assignment: CDR1 MRHNA and CDR2 SNTAGT. The CDR3 loop reads CASSAGTGGFTEAFF. CDR3 in DNA: TGTGCCAGCAGTGCTGGGACAGGGGGCTTCACTGAAGCTTTCTTT.

The chain recombines TRBV2 with TRBJ2-7; a possible D gene is TRBD2 (5 bases). This CDR3 contains 13 residues. V was clipped by 8 bases and J by 3 bases, with 14 bases between them. Germline values: CDR1 SNHLY, CDR2 FYNNEI. This CDR3 reads CASAMAGDYEQYF. The CDR3 DNA reads as TGTGCCAGCGCCATGGCCGGGGACTACGAGCAGTACTTC.

This clone was observed a single time. The V call is TRBV5-1, the J call TRBJ1-3; TRBD1 matches at 9 bases. Germline-derived CDR1 and CDR2 are SGHRS and YFSETQ. V trimming: 1 base; J trimming: 0 bases; junction bases outside the gene matches: 5. The CDR3 loop spans 17 amino acids. DNA of the CDR3: TGCGCCAGCAGCTTGAATACGGGACAGGGCTCTGGAAACACCATATATTTT. This translates into CASSLNTGQGSGNTIYF.

This sequence joins TRBV18 and TRBJ1-3, with D unclear. This CDR3 has 17 amino acids. Germline V lookup: CDR1 KGHSH, CDR2 LQKENI. V lost 5 bases to trimming and J lost 4 bases, with 21 bases between them. DNA of the CDR3: TGTGCCAGCTCAGAGTGGAGTCGAGTGTCATCGGGAAACACCATATATTTT. It specifies CASSEWSRVSSGNTIYF. Variable domain in full (rest from reference TRBV18 and TRBJ1-3): NAGVMQNPRHLVRRRGQEARLRCSPMKGHSHVYWYRQLPEEGLKFMVYLQKENIIDESGMPKERFSAEFPKEGPSILRIQQVVRGDSAAYFCASSEWSRVSSGNTIYFGEGSWLTVV.

This clone has a single count. V gene TRBV12-5 combines with J gene TRBJ2-1; 14 bases align to TRBD2. V was pared by 6 bases and J by 12 bases, with 7 bases of the junction left unmatched. Germline V CDR1 and CDR2: LGHNT, FRNRAP. The CDR3 consists of 14 residues. The CDR3 DNA follows: TGTGCTAGTGGAAAAGGGACTAGCGGGAGTTGGCAGTTCTTC. Translating gives CASGKGTSGSWQFF.

The chain has TRBV5-1 and TRBJ1-5, with TRBD1 as a possible D gene (5 bases). Germline V CDR1 and CDR2: SGHRS, YFSETQ. V was clipped by 1 base and J by 3 bases, with 8 bases between them. The CDR3 runs 14 residues. CDR3 DNA sequence: TGCGCCAGCAGCTTGTTGGGGGACAATCAGCCCCAGCATTTT. It encodes CASSLLGDNQPQHF.

The chain uses TRBV6-5 and TRBJ2-7, with D perhaps matching TRBD2 (6 bases). CDR3 size: 14 residues. Germline CDR1 MNHEY, CDR2 SVGAGI. The V gene lost 4 bases and the J gene lost 3 bases, with 13 bases spanning the gap. The chain's CDR3 is CASSSPGLLYEQYF. DNA for the CDR3: TGTGCCAGCAGTTCCCCGGGACTCCTCTACGAGCAGTACTTC.

V usage is TRBV19 and J usage is TRBJ2-7; possibly TRBD2 for D (6 bases). Germline CDR1 and CDR2: LNHDA and SQIVND (reference sequence). The V end lost 4 bases, the J end lost 9 bases, and 22 bases lay between the germline ends. This CDR3 is built from 15 residues. CDR3 amino acids: CASSRAGTFAEGQYF. DNA for the CDR3: TGTGCCAGTAGTAGGGCCGGGACGTTCGCGGAGGGGCAGTACTTC.

V gene TRBV5-6 combines with J gene TRBJ2-1; no clear D. This CDR3 comprises 12 residues. In germline, CDR1 is SGHDT, CDR2 YYEEEE. V gave up 4 bases and J gave up 7 bases, with 9 bases separating them. CDR3 amino acids: CASSRTGNEQFF. The CDR3 bases are TGTGCCAGCAGCCGTACTGGGAATGAGCAGTTCTTC.

The chain combines TRBV5-1 with TRBJ2-7; TRBD1 might be the D (5 bases). CDR3 length: 12 residues. Deletions cut 1 base from V and 6 bases from J, with 8 bases between. CDR1 and CDR2 (germline): SGHRS, YFSETQ. CDR3 coding DNA: TGCGCCAGCAGCTTGAGGGGCAGCGAGCAGTACTTC. Translating gives CASSLRGSEQYF. The variable domain in full, with the rest retrieved from reference TRBV5-1 and TRBJ2-7, is KAGVTQTPRYLIKTRGQQVTLSCSPISGHRSVSWYQQTPGQGLQFLFEYFSETQRNKGNFPGRFSGRQFSNSRSEMNVSTLELGDSALYLCASSLRGSEQYFGPGTRLTVT.

The V call is TRBV28, the J call TRBJ1-5, with 7 nucleotides matching TRBD1. Germline V gene lookup returns CDR1 MDHEN and CDR2 SYDVKM. V lost 1 base to trimming and J lost 5 bases; unmatched junction nucleotides: 26. The CDR3 runs 22 residues. In DNA, the CDR3 is TGTGCCAGCAGTTTATATGGGGGATGGGGGGCCGGACAGGCTGGGTCATATCAGCCCCAGCATTTT. This sequence encodes CASSLYGGWGAGQAGSYQPQHF.

The V gene is TRBV18, the J gene TRBJ2-3; D may correspond to TRBD1 or TRBD2 (6 bases each). Germline V gene lookup returns CDR1 KGHSH and CDR2 LQKENI. The CDR3 consists of 15 residues. Trimming stripped 3 bases from V and 5 bases from J, with 15 bases between. The CDR3 DNA is TGTGCCAGCTCACCCGTCACGGGGGCGGAAGATACGCAGTATTTT. Encoded protein: CASSPVTGAEDTQYF. Together with reference TRBV18 and TRBJ2-3, the CDR3 gives the full variable domain: NAGVMQNPRHLVRRRGQEARLRCSPMKGHSHVYWYRQLPEEGLKFMVYLQKENIIDESGMPKERFSAEFPKEGPSILRIQQVVRGDSAAYFCASSPVTGAEDTQYFGPGTRLTVL.

The rearrangement joins TRBV5-1 to TRBJ2-1, with a tentative D call TRBD1 (6 bases). The CDR3 loop spans 13 amino acids. The germline V gene encodes CDR1 SGHRS and CDR2 YFSETQ. Trimming left V 3 bases short and J 7 bases short, with 11 bases between. CDR3: CASSYSQGNEQFF. The CDR3 region has the DNA TGCGCCAGCAGCTACTCACAGGGAAATGAGCAGTTCTTC.

The genes are TRBV5-1 and TRBJ2-7; perhaps TRBD1 as D (6 bases). Trimming left V 7 bases short and J 0 bases short, with 11 bases between. The CDR3 totals 13 residues. Germline V gene data show CDR1 as SGHRS and CDR2 as YFSETQ. Here the CDR3 reads CASGRDISYEQYF. The CDR3 DNA follows: TGCGCCAGCGGTCGGGACATCTCCTACGAGCAGTACTTC.

The chain uses TRBV6-5 and TRBJ2-3; the match to TRBD2 covers 12 bases. Per germline, CDR1 MNHEY and CDR2 SVGAGI. The CDR3 extends over 16 amino acids. The junction had 5 bases not matched to a gene; V was cut back by 4 bases and J by 3 bases. CDR3 in DNA: TGTGCCAGCAGTTTGACTAGCGGGAGTAGGACAGATACGCAGTATTTT. As protein: CASSLTSGSRTDTQYF.

The sample holds one count of this clone. The chain uses TRBV4-1 and TRBJ2-3, with D possibly TRBD1 on 6 matching bases. V lost 4 bases and J lost 0, with 20 bases in between. The CDR3 runs to 18 residues. The germline CDR1 and CDR2 sequences are MGHRA and YSYEKL. DNA of the CDR3: TGCGCCAGCAGCCGTCCGGGACAAAGAGTGTCTAGCACAGATACGCAGTATTTT. Its translation: CASSRPGQRVSSTDTQYF.

This clone came up once. The chain couples TRBV5-4 to TRBJ1-2; D uncertain. The CDR3 covers 13 residues. V was cut by 0 bases and J by 8 bases, with 11 bases left in between. Germline V gene data show CDR1 as SGHNT and CDR2 as YYREEE (reference sequence). The chain's CDR3 is CASSLDTIKGYTF. The CDR3 DNA sequence: TGTGCCAGCAGCTTGGATACGATCAAGGGCTACACCTTC.

J is TRBJ1-3 and V is TRBV6-5; no clear D. CDR3 length: 12 amino acids. Germline lookup yields CDR1 MNHEY and CDR2 SVGAGI. The V end was cut by 4 bases, the J end by 6 bases, with 7 bases between. The CDR3 reads CASSSPENTIYF. Here the CDR3 DNA reads TGTGCCAGCAGTTCCCCGGAAAACACCATATATTTT.

This clone was seen only once. The chain has TRBV7-3 and TRBJ2-1, with D possibly being TRBD1 (6 bases). The CDR3 sequence is 15 residues long. V dropped 4 bases and J dropped 0 bases, with 10 bases sitting between them. The V gene's germline CDR1 is SGHTA and CDR2 FQGTGA. The CDR3 DNA reads TGTGCCAGCAGCTCACAGGGTAGCTCCTACAATGAGCAGTTCTTC. Its protein is CASSSQGSSYNEQFF. Variable domain in full (rest from reference TRBV7-3 and TRBJ2-1): GAGVSQTPSNKVTEKGKYVELRCDPISGHTALYWYRQSLGQGPEFLIYFQGTGAADDSGLPNDRFFAVRPEGSVSTLKIQRTERGDSAVYLCASSSQGSSYNEQFFGPGTRLTVL.

This clone has just one count. The chain is built from TRBV28 and TRBJ2-2, with 11 bases lining up with TRBD2. Germline V gives CDR1 MDHEN, CDR2 SYDVKM. Trimming removed 3 bases from V and 4 bases from J; junction bases left unmatched: 1. The CDR3 is made up of 15 amino acids. The CDR3 region is CASSFLAGGTGELFF. CDR3 DNA sequence: TGTGCCAGCAGTTTTCTAGCGGGAGGCACCGGGGAGCTGTTTTTT.